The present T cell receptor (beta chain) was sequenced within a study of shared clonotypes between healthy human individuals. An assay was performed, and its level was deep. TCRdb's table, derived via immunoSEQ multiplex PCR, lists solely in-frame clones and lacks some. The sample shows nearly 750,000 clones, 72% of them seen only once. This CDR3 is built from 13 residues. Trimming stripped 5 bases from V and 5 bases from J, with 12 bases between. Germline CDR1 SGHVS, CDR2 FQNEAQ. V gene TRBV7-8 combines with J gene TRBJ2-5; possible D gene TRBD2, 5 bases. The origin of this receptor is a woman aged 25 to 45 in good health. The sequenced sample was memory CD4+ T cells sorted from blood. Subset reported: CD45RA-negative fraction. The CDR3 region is CASSLGRAETQYF. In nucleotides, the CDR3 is TGTGCCAGCAGCCTCGGGCGGGCGGAGACCCAGTACTTC.